This is a list of T cell receptor beta chains from one sample in a study of blood T cells in healthy people across ages. TCRdb called the 5' RACE reads again in MiXCR, with one record for every CDR3 protein. This table holds around 1,600,000 distinct CDR3 sequences, around 40% found once. The sequenced sample consisted of blood. Every receptor here comes from a woman aged 18-29 years in good health. Both conserved end residues are part of each CDR3. The D gene is left open where the match is weak. The size field is filled for only some rows; it gives once, few, many or a size class.

>NA|TRBV7-2|13|TRBJ1-5|NA
CASSGDRNQPQHF
TGTGCCAGCAGCGGTGATCGGAATCAGCCCCAGCATTTT
>NA|TRBV6-5|15|TRBJ2-1|NA
CASSYGAYPYNEQFF
TGTGCCAGCAGTTACGGGGCGTACCCCTACAATGAGCAGTTCTTC
>NA|TRBV4-2|16|TRBJ1-4|NA
CASSQRGRATNEKLFF
TGTGCCAGCAGCCAAAGGGGAAGAGCAACTAATGAAAAACTGTTTTTT
>TRBD1|TRBV27|14|TRBJ2-7|NA
CASSQQGAYYEQYF
TGTGCCAGCAGTCAACAGGGGGCTTATTACGAGCAGTACTTC
>TRBD1|TRBV24-1|15|TRBJ2-1|many
CATSVSRGRNNEQFF
TGTGCCACCAGTGTATCCAGGGGGCGGAACAATGAGCAGTTCTTC
>TRBD1|TRBV29-1|11|TRBJ1-2|NA
CSVAGTVGYTF
TGCAGCGTTGCAGGGACAGTGGGCTACACCTTC
>NA|TRBV7-2|12|TRBJ2-1|NA
CASSLSSAEQFF
TGTGCCAGCAGCTTATCTAGTGCTGAGCAGTTCTTC
>NA|TRBV20-1|14|TRBJ1-5|NA
CSAREAGDNQPQHF
TGCAGTGCCCGGGAAGCGGGCGACAATCAGCCCCAGCATTTT
>NA|TRBV20-1|14|TRBJ2-5|NA
CSAFVGGLRETQYF
TGCAGTGCTTTCGTCGGGGGCCTGAGGGAGACCCAGTACTTC
>NA|TRBV4-1|20|TRBJ2-1|NA
CASSQDGWRLLTSSYNEQFF
TGCGCCAGCAGCCAAGATGGGTGGCGGCTTTTAACCAGCTCCTACAATGAGCAGTTCTTC
>NA|TRBV5-1|14|TRBJ1-2|NA
CASSADGWGYGYTF
TGCGCCAGCAGCGCCGACGGCTGGGGCTATGGCTACACCTTC
>TRBD2|TRBV2|17|TRBJ2-3|many
CASRVAGPTDSTDTQYF
TGTGCCAGCAGGGTAGCGGGGCCCACCGATAGCACAGATACGCAGTATTTT
>NA|TRBV6-5|14|TRBJ1-2|NA
CASSYDASPYGYTF
TGTGCCAGCAGTTACGACGCATCCCCCTATGGCTACACCTTC
>NA|TRBV7-9|15|TRBJ1-4|NA
CASSLSPGNNEKLFF
TGTGCCAGCAGCTTATCTCCGGGTAATAATGAAAAACTGTTTTTT
>NA|TRBV3-1|15|TRBJ2-7|NA
CASSQSGTGPYEQYF
TGTGCCAGCAGCCAATCCGGGACGGGGCCCTACGAGCAGTACTTC
>NA|TRBV25-1|14|TRBJ1-6|NA
CASSWQAYNSPPHF
TGTGCCAGCAGTTGGCAAGCCTATAATTCACCCCCCCACTTT
>NA|TRBV27|14|TRBJ1-5|NA
CASRRGGSNQPQHF
TGTGCCAGCAGGCGAGGGGGTAGCAATCAGCCCCAGCATTTT
>TRBD2|TRBV6-2/TRBV6-3|15|TRBJ2-7|NA
CASSFGTAGGEAQYF
TGTGCCAGCAGTTTCGGGACAGCGGGAGGAGAGGCCCAGTACTTC
>NA|TRBV27|14|TRBJ2-7|NA
CASKWGRTFNEQYF
TGTGCCAGCAAGTGGGGCAGGACTTTCAATGAGCAGTACTTC
>TRBD1|TRBV7-9|15|TRBJ1-1|NA
CVSSPKDRPNTEAFF
TGTGTCAGCAGCCCCAAGGACAGGCCCAACACTGAAGCTTTCTTT
>TRBD1|TRBV4-1|15|TRBJ2-1|once
CASSQDGDSRETQFF
TGCGCCAGCAGCCAAGATGGGGACAGCAGGGAGACCCAGTTCTTC
>NA|TRBV20-1|13|TRBJ1-2|once
CRARETGSYGYTF
TGCAGAGCTAGAGAAACAGGAAGCTATGGCTACACCTTC
>NA|TRBV7-9|12|TRBJ2-7|many
CASSLPPGAQYF
TGTGCCAGCAGCTTACCCCCGGGAGCTCAGTACTTC
>TRBD2|TRBV20-1|14|TRBJ2-1|few
CSARPSGRYDEQFF
TGCAGTGCTAGACCCAGCGGGAGGTATGATGAGCAGTTCTTC
>NA|TRBV4-3|16|TRBJ1-6|NA
CASSQDWGSYNSPLHF
TGCGCCAGCAGCCAAGATTGGGGCTCCTATAATTCACCCCTCCACTTT
>TRBD1|TRBV28|14|TRBJ1-6|NA
CASSRQGARTPLHF
TGTGCCAGCAGCAGACAGGGGGCGAGGACACCCCTCCACTTT
>NA|TRBV6-6|15|TRBJ1-1|NA
CASSYPDSGNTEAFF
TGTGCCAGCAGTTACCCGGACAGCGGGAACACTGAAGCTTTCTTT
>NA|TRBV27|16|TRBJ2-2|few
CASGVFAHQNTGELFF
TGTGCCAGCGGTGTGTTTGCACATCAGAACACCGGGGAGCTGTTTTTT
>NA|TRBV5-1|16|TRBJ2-1|NA
CAGSPNGVGTYNEQFF
TGCGCCGGCAGCCCGAACGGGGTTGGGACCTACAATGAGCAGTTCTTC
>NA|TRBV20-1|16|TRBJ1-3|NA
CSARPHAGNSGNTIYF
TGCAGTGCTAGGCCCCACGCAGGGAACTCTGGAAACACCATATATTTT
>TRBD2|TRBV10-3|18|TRBJ2-3|NA
CAISETLTSGVSTDTQYF
TGTGCCATCAGTGAGACTTTGACTAGCGGGGTTAGCACAGATACGCAGTATTTT
>TRBD2|TRBV24-1|15|TRBJ2-7|NA
CATSDAGDYSYEQYF
TGTGCCACCAGTGATGCTGGGGACTACTCCTACGAGCAGTACTTC
>TRBD2|TRBV28|16|TRBJ2-7|NA
CASSETSGRSSYEQYF
TGTGCCAGCAGTGAAACTAGCGGGAGGTCTTCCTACGAGCAGTACTTC
>NA|TRBV4-3|13|TRBJ1-1|few
CASSQDPGHEAFF
TGCGCCAGCAGCCAAGATCCCGGGCATGAAGCTTTCTTT
>TRBD1|TRBV10-3|17|TRBJ1-1|NA
CAISEDREVVGNTETFF
TGTGCCATCAGTGAGGACAGGGAAGTTGTGGGGAACACTGAAACTTTCTTT
>NA|TRBV3-1|13|TRBJ2-1|NA
CASSLQGIREQFF
TGTGCCAGCAGCCTCCAGGGAATCCGGGAGCAGTTCTTC
>NA|TRBV28|16|TRBJ2-1|NA
CASSTAGASSYDEQFF
TGTGCCAGCAGCACCGCCGGGGCAAGCTCCTACGATGAGCAGTTCTTC
>TRBD1|TRBV7-2|17|TRBJ2-5|NA
CASSLVGQGAMGETQYF
TGTGCCAGCAGCTTAGTAGGACAGGGGGCTATGGGAGAGACCCAGTACTTC
>TRBD2|TRBV20-1|15|TRBJ2-1|NA
CSAREAGLGRNEQFF
TGCAGTGCTAGAGAGGCGGGACTAGGGCGCAATGAGCAGTTCTTC
>NA|TRBV11-2|14|TRBJ1-1|NA
CASSLDSRGGEAFF
TGTGCCAGCAGCTTAGATAGTCGGGGAGGTGAAGCTTTCTTT
>NA|TRBV28|15|TRBJ2-7|NA
CASSLGGAETYEQYF
TGTGCCAGCAGTTTAGGGGGAGCGGAAACCTACGAGCAGTACTTC
>TRBD2|TRBV5-6|18|TRBJ2-3|NA
CASSPSGLAGGILDTQYF
TGTGCCAGCAGCCCCTCGGGACTAGCGGGAGGGATTCTTGATACGCAGTATTTT
>TRBD2|TRBV11-2|15|TRBJ2-3|few
CASSSLLAPVDTQYF
TGTGCCAGCAGCTCCTTACTAGCGCCAGTAGATACGCAGTATTTT
>TRBD2|TRBV11-2|17|TRBJ2-1|few
CASSLDLTSGSLGEQFF
TGTGCCAGCAGCTTAGATCTTACTAGCGGGAGTTTGGGTGAGCAGTTCTTC
>TRBD2|TRBV28|15|TRBJ2-5|once
CATKMGGYRTETQYF
TGTGCCACTAAGATGGGGGGGTATCGTACAGAGACCCAGTACTTC
>TRBD1|TRBV29-1|11|TRBJ1-1|NA
CSIGQGTEAFF
TGCAGCATCGGACAGGGCACTGAAGCTTTCTTT
>NA|TRBV16|16|TRBJ1-5|NA
CASSQTRGNGNQPQHF
TGTGCCAGCAGCCAAACAAGGGGGAACGGGAATCAGCCCCAGCATTTT
>TRBD1|TRBV12-3/TRBV12-4|13|TRBJ1-2|few
CASSNRTGYGYTF
TGTGCCAGCAGTAATCGGACAGGTTATGGCTACACCTTC
>NA|TRBV9|14|TRBJ2-4|few
CASSVDVAKNIQYF
TGTGCCAGCAGCGTAGACGTGGCCAAAAACATTCAGTACTTC
>NA|TRBV28|12|TRBJ2-5|NA
CASSFWKETQYF
TGTGCCAGCAGTTTTTGGAAAGAGACCCAGTACTTC
>NA|TRBV11-1|14|TRBJ1-4|NA
CASSPGPVGEKLFF
TGTGCCAGCAGCCCTGGGCCGGTAGGAGAAAAACTGTTTTTT